The 8 T cell receptor beta chains in this list originate from one sample, sequenced in a study of OX40 agonist ivuxolimab in advanced cancers. The protocol was immunoSEQ multiplex PCR, while the TCRdb copy is restricted to in-frame clones and leaves out a portion. The repertoire holds tens of thousands of clones, with roughly nine tenths as singletons. This specimen consisted of CD4+ or CD8+ T cells sorted from blood, obtained in a trial of the OX40 agonist ivuxolimab. The receptors were sampled from an adult with an advanced solid tumor such as melanoma, head and neck, liver or kidney cancer.

Judged by abundance, this clone is large (0.1 to 1%). The chain is built from TRBV6-5 and TRBJ1-5, with D unclear. With 2 bases removed from V and 7 bases from J, the gap between germline ends came to 15 bases. Germline CDR1 reads MNHEY; CDR2 reads SVGAGI. The CDR3 consists of 15 residues. This CDR3 reads CASSYRDSLPQPQHF. In DNA form, the CDR3 reads TGTGCCAGCAGTTACCGAGACTCTCTCCCCCAGCCCCAGCATTTT.

The chain is built from TRBV28 and TRBJ2-7; D possibly matches TRBD1 or TRBD2 (5 bases each). In germline, CDR1 is MDHEN, CDR2 SYDVKM. V was trimmed by 8 bases and J by 7 bases, leaving 18 bases between them. The length of the CDR3 is 13 residues. CDR3 sequence (DNA): TGTGCCAGCCAAACCGGGACCCTCCAAGAGCAGTACTTC. It encodes CASQTGTLQEQYF.

This clone occurred a few times. The V and J genes are TRBV28 and TRBJ2-7; maybe TRBD2 (5 bases). CDR3 size: 12 residues. The germline CDR1 and CDR2 sequences are MDHEN and SYDVKM. Trimming removed 6 bases from V and 9 bases from J, with 15 bases in between. DNA of the CDR3: TGTGCCAGCAGATCCCCGAGGGCTGTGCAGTACTTC. Translating gives CASRSPRAVQYF.

The V and J genes are TRBV18 and TRBJ2-7; D perhaps matches TRBD2 (5 bases). There are 14 residues in the CDR3. Germline values: CDR1 KGHSH, CDR2 LQKENI. Trimming pared 1 base from V and 0 bases from J, leaving 7 bases between. DNA for the CDR3: TGTGCCAGCTCACCACGCCGGGACTCCTACGAGCAGTACTTC. It encodes CASSPRRDSYEQYF.

The CDR3 DNA sequence: TGTGCCAGTCAGATTACCGGGACAGGATCCTACGAGCAGTACTTC. Its translation: CASQITGTGSYEQYF. This chain joins TRBV19 and TRBJ2-7; 8 bases match TRBD1. Looked up from germline, CDR1 is LNHDA and CDR2 is SQIVND (reference sequence). The length of the CDR3 is 15 residues. After removal of 8 bases from V and 1 base from J, the junction contained 10 bases not matched to a gene.

This sequence joins TRBV28 and TRBJ2-7, with 8 bases aligning to TRBD2. With 6 bases clipped from V and 6 bases from J, the junction kept 13 bases outside the gene matches. Germline V gene data show CDR1 as MDHEN and CDR2 as SYDVKM. This CDR3 is 15 amino acids long. In DNA, the CDR3 is TGTGCCAGCAGAAGCTCGCGGGAGGTCTTGGGCGAGCAGTACTTC. Its protein product is CASRSSREVLGEQYF.

The chain carries TRBV28 and TRBJ2-2; D unresolved. V was pared by 5 bases and J by 1 base, with 8 bases between. The length of the CDR3 is 14 residues. CDR1 and CDR2 (germline): MDHEN, SYDVKM. The DNA of the CDR3 is TGTGCCAGCAGTCCGATTTTGAACACCGGGGAGCTGTTTTTT. It translates to CASSPILNTGELFF.

The chain combines TRBV27 with TRBJ2-7, with D possibly called TRBD1 or TRBD2 (5 bases each). The CDR3 extends over 17 amino acids. V lost 2 bases and J lost 5, with 22 bases in between. Germline V CDR1 and CDR2: MNHEY, SMNVEV (reference sequence). The CDR3 here is CASSLRDQLGRGHEQYF. For the CDR3, the DNA is TGTGCCAGCAGTTTACGGGACCAGTTGGGGCGAGGGCACGAGCAGTACTTC.